This TCR beta chain came from a study of blood T cell repertoires in COVID-19. The wider study: COVID-19 samples, acute and convalescent, were from the United States, Italy and Spain. T cells, B-cell-depleted T cells, or PBMCs provided the cDNA or gDNA that served as material.

The CDR3 has 14 residues. V was trimmed by 3 bases and J by 8 bases, leaving 19 bases between them. Germline-derived CDR1 and CDR2 are DFQATT and SNEGSKA (reference sequence). Methods used by the authors: The assay estimated nucleated cells by amplifying reference gene primers. Assay used: immunoSEQ multiplex PCR; TCRdb lists only in-frame clones, some missing. V, J and clone size are those of that table, while D and trimming were read from the DNA. This sample has 100,000 to 150,000 clones, with roughly 90% found just once. The receptor's source is a man between 65 and 79 years old with active COVID-19. Sequencing used peripheral blood. V and J are TRBV20-1 and TRBJ1-2; D gene uncertain. CDR3 sequence reads: CSASMTGEAWGYTF. Here the CDR3 DNA reads TGCAGTGCTAGTATGACGGGTGAGGCCTGGGGCTACACCTTC.